The 18 T cell receptor beta chains below all came from one sample that was sequenced in a study of blood T cell repertoires in COVID-19. Profiled with immunoSEQ multiplex PCR; TCRdb holds only in-frame clones, not every one. The sample has 95,000 to 150,000 clones; 79% are singletons. Sequencing was done on a sample of peripheral blood. These receptors were taken from a woman aged 80 or older with acute or convalescent COVID-19.

In this sample, this clone turned up a few times. CDR3 DNA: TGTGCCAGCAGCTACCGGGGGGAGACCCAGTACTTC. Amino acids: CASSYRGETQYF. V and J are TRBV7-9 and TRBJ2-5; D is possibly TRBD2 (6 bases). Per germline, CDR1 SEHNR and CDR2 FQNEAQ (reference sequence). CDR3 length: 12 amino acids. V gave up 4 bases and J gave up 5 bases, with 8 bases separating them.

This chain uses TRBV15 with TRBJ2-7; 7 bases agree with TRBD2. The CDR3 length is 15 residues. Per germline, CDR1 LNHNV and CDR2 YYDKDF (reference sequence). V dropped 0 bases and J dropped 4; count of bases not matched to a gene: 6. In DNA, the CDR3 is TGTGCCACCAGCAGAGAACCGGGAGGACCTTACGAGCAGTACTTC. As protein: CATSREPGGPYEQYF. The full variable domain, rest sourced from reference TRBV15 and TRBJ2-7, is DAMVIQNPRYQVTQFGKPVTLSCSQTLNHNVMYWYQQKSSQAPKLLFHYYDKDFNNEADTPDNFQSRRPNTSFCFLDIRSPGLGDTAMYLCATSREPGGPYEQYFGPGTRLTVT.

This clone was seen a few times. This chain links TRBV30 with TRBJ1-2, with D unresolved. Trimming shortened V by 0 bases and J by 4 bases, and 9 bases separated the two germline ends. The CDR3 spans 13 residues. From germline, CDR1 is GTSNPN and CDR2 SVGIG (reference sequence). This CDR3 is CAWSVLTSYGYTF. As DNA, the CDR3 is TGTGCCTGGAGTGTACTCACCTCCTATGGCTACACCTTC.

The rearrangement links TRBV6-2 or TRBV6-3 to TRBJ2-7, with 10 bases identical to TRBD1. Germline V gives CDR1 MNHEY, CDR2 SVGEGT. The CDR3 extends over 15 amino acids. Germline trimming cut 1 base from V and 6 bases from J; bases unmatched to any gene: 6. CDR3 DNA: TGTGCCAGCAGTTACTTGACAGGGGGCGCGTCCGAGCAGTACTTC. Protein sequence: CASSYLTGGASEQYF.

This sequence joins TRBV6-5 and TRBJ1-5; D possibly corresponds to TRBD1 (5 bases). This CDR3 contains 15 residues. Germline CDR1 reads MNHEY; CDR2 reads SVGAGI. The V end lost 5 bases, the J end lost 0 bases, and 11 bases lay between the germline ends. The CDR3, as DNA: TGTGCCAGCAGTCAAACCAGGGTTAGCAATCAGCCCCAGCATTTT. This codes for CASSQTRVSNQPQHF.

The rearrangement uses TRBV5-1 and TRBJ2-2; a possible D gene is TRBD2 (6 bases). The germline CDR1 and CDR2 sequences are SGHRS and YFSETQ. The CDR3 covers 14 residues. Trimming took off 4 bases at V and 1 base at J, with 8 bases between the two ends. The CDR3 region is CASSRDWNTGELFF. DNA of the CDR3: TGCGCCAGCAGCCGGGACTGGAACACCGGGGAGCTGTTTTTT. The full variable domain, rest sourced from reference TRBV5-1 and TRBJ2-2, is KAGVTQTPRYLIKTRGQQVTLSCSPISGHRSVSWYQQTPGQGLQFLFEYFSETQRNKGNFPGRFSGRQFSNSRSEMNVSTLELGDSALYLCASSRDWNTGELFFGEGSRLTVL.

The chain is built from TRBV7-9 and TRBJ2-5; the D gene is possibly TRBD2 (6 bases). V was pared by 5 bases and J by 9 bases, with 13 bases between. The CDR3 is made up of 12 amino acids. The germline gives CDR1 SEHNR, CDR2 FQNEAQ (reference sequence). CDR3 bases: TGTGCCAGCAGCGTCCGGACGGGGGCCCAGTACTTC. Its protein product is CASSVRTGAQYF.

This clone was found once. This chain links TRBV11-3 with TRBJ2-1; possible D gene TRBD2, 6 bases. The germline V gene encodes CDR1 SGHNT and CDR2 YENEEA. The CDR3 extends over 15 amino acids. The ends were cut back, 5 bases at V and 7 bases at J, with 18 bases in the middle. The CDR3 is CASSPRGGAWNEQFF. In nucleotides, the CDR3 is TGTGCCAGCAGCCCCCGCGGAGGGGCTTGGAATGAGCAGTTCTTC.

The rearrangement uses TRBV5-1 and TRBJ2-3; D perhaps matches TRBD1 (6 bases). Germline values: CDR1 SGHRS, CDR2 YFSETQ. Trimming stripped 4 bases from V and 1 base from J, with 13 bases between. This CDR3 has 15 amino acids. CDR3 bases: TGCGCCAGCAGCGGTTGGGGGCAGCGCACAGATACGCAGTATTTT. It codes for CASSGWGQRTDTQYF.

V gene TRBV7-2 combines with J gene TRBJ2-2; D unresolved. The V end was cut by 2 bases, the J end by 8 bases, with 15 bases between. Germline CDR1 SGHTA, CDR2 FQGNSA. The CDR3 is 15 residues long. CDR3 in amino acids: CASSLRAGRWGELFF. CDR3 sequence (DNA): TGTGCCAGCAGCTTACGAGCAGGCCGCTGGGGGGAGCTGTTTTTT.

V and J are TRBV19 and TRBJ1-1; 8 bases map to TRBD1. The V and J ends lost 7 bases and 4 bases, in that order; junction bases with no gene match: 8. This CDR3 has 14 amino acids. Germline values: CDR1 LNHDA, CDR2 SQIVND (reference sequence). The chain's CDR3 is CASTPQGVGTEAFF. In nucleotides, the CDR3 is TGTGCCAGTACCCCACAGGGGGTAGGCACTGAAGCTTTCTTT.

This rearrangement joins TRBV6-6 to TRBJ2-5; 11 bases map to TRBD1. The CDR3 sequence is 15 residues long. V was pared by 6 bases and J by 5 bases, with 8 bases of the junction left unmatched. Germline assignment: CDR1 MNHNY and CDR2 SVGAGI (reference sequence). The DNA of the CDR3 is TGTGCCAGCAGCTGGCGGACAGGGGGCAGCGAGACCCAGTACTTC. Its translation is CASSWRTGGSETQYF.

This clone has just one count. The V and J genes are TRBV28 and TRBJ1-2; D might be TRBD1 (6 bases). Germline-derived CDR1 and CDR2 are MDHEN and SYDVKM. V was shortened by 5 bases and J by 2 bases, with 9 bases between the two germline ends. This CDR3 contains 13 residues. The CDR3 sequence: CASSGQQNYGYTF. For the CDR3, the DNA is TGTGCCAGCAGTGGACAGCAAAACTATGGCTACACCTTC.

A single count supports this clone. This sequence joins TRBV6-6 and TRBJ1-2; a weak D match, TRBD1 (6 bases). V lost 2 bases to trimming and J lost 2 bases, with 12 bases between them. The CDR3 extends over 15 amino acids. The V gene's germline CDR1 is MNHNY and CDR2 SVGAGI (reference sequence). In DNA form, the CDR3 reads TGTGCCAGCAGTTACCCGAGGGGGGGGAACTATGGCTACACCTTC. It specifies CASSYPRGGNYGYTF.

J is TRBJ2-6 and V is TRBV5-5; D is possibly TRBD1 (5 bases). This CDR3 contains 15 residues. Germline CDR1 is SGHKS and CDR2 is YYEKEE (reference sequence). V was trimmed by 3 bases and J by 3 bases, leaving 10 bases between them. CDR3 sequence reads: CASSSLQGGANVLTF. The CDR3, as DNA: TGTGCCAGCAGCTCGCTTCAGGGTGGGGCCAACGTCCTGACTTTC.

V is TRBV7-2 and J is TRBJ1-3, with D hard to call. CDR3 length: 16 amino acids. Germline CDR1 reads SGHTA; CDR2 reads FQGNSA. V lost 3 bases to trimming and J lost 2 bases, with 14 bases between them. The CDR3 sequence is CASSLRALGTGNTIYF. The CDR3 DNA is TGTGCCAGCAGCTTGAGGGCTTTGGGAACTGGAAACACCATATATTTT.

The chain employs TRBV19 and TRBJ2-2, with 13 bases fitting TRBD2. The CDR3 totals 14 residues. V lost 2 bases and J lost 13; bases outside the gene matches: 4. The germline CDR1 and CDR2 sequences are LNHDA and SQIVND (reference sequence). The CDR3 spells CASSIRTSGSGLFF. The CDR3 nucleotides read TGTGCCAGTAGTATAAGGACTAGCGGGAGTGGGCTGTTTTTT.

This clone showed up just a few times. V is TRBV19 and J is TRBJ1-1; D may be TRBD1 (6 bases). This CDR3 is 13 amino acids long. V gave up 8 bases and J gave up 4 bases, with 14 bases separating them. Germline values: CDR1 LNHDA, CDR2 SQIVND (reference sequence). As DNA, the CDR3 is TGTGCCAGTCGTAAGGGGGTGGGCACTGAAGCTTTCTTT. Translating it yields CASRKGVGTEAFF. Supplemented by reference TRBV19 and TRBJ1-1, the full variable domain reads DGGITQSPKYLFRKEGQNVTLSCEQNLNHDAMYWYRQDPGQGLRLIYYSQIVNDFQKGDIAEGYSVSREKKESFPLTVTSAQKNPTAFYLCASRKGVGTEAFFGQGTRLTVV.